The clone carrying this TCR beta chain was found a few times. The antigen remains undetermined. These data are taken from a study of early T cells in non-severe SARS-CoV-2 infection. Unique molecular identifier tags were affixed to discrete cDNA molecules. Using its own MiXCR run on the 5' RACE reads, TCRdb lists one record per CDR3 protein. This table holds 46,000 or so distinct CDR3 sequences, roughly 7.3% found once. Findings and caveats of the study: A preference for anti-spike CD8 responses marked VDJdb matching, which missed private and CD4 specificities.

This TCR derives from an adult who was a healthcare worker with PCR-confirmed SARS-CoV-2 infection or an uninfected control (not recorded which). The sample consisted of whole blood.

The CDR3 DNA is TGTGCCAGCAGCCAAGTCTCTGGGGGACAGGGTGGGGAGACCCAGTACTTC. Protein sequence: CASSQVSGGQGGETQYF. V gene TRBV4-2 combines with J gene TRBJ2-5; 9 nucleotides agree with TRBD1. The V segment lost 1 base and the J segment 5 bases; nucleotides outside the gene matches: 11. CDR3 size: 17 residues. Germline loops: CDR1 LGHNA, CDR2 YNFKEQ.